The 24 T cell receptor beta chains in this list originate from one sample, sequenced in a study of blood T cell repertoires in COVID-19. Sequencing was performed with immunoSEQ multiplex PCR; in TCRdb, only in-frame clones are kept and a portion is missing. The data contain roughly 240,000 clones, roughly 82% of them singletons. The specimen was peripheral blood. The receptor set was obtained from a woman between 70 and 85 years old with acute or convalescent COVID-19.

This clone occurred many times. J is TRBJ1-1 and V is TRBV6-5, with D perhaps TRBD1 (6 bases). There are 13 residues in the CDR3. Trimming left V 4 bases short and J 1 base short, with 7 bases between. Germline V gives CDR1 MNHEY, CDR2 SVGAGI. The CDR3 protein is CASSWGQNTEAFF. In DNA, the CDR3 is TGTGCCAGCAGTTGGGGGCAGAACACTGAAGCTTTCTTT.

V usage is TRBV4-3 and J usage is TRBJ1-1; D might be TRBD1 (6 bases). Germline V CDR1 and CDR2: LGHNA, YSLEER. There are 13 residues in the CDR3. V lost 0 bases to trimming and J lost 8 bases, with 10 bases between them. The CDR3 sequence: CASSQDRTEEAFF. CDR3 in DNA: TGCGCCAGCAGCCAAGACCGGACAGAAGAAGCTTTCTTT.

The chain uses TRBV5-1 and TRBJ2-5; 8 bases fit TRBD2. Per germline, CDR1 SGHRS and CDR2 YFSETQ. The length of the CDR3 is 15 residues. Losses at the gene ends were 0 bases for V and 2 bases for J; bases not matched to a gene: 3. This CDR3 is CASSLVGLGQETQYF. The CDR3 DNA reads TGCGCCAGCAGCTTGGTGGGACTAGGACAAGAGACCCAGTACTTC.

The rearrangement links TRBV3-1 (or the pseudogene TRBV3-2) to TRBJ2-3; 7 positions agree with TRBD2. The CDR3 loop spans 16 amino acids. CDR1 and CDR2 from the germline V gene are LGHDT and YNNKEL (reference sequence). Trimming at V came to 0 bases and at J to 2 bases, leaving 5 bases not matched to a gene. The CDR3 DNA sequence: TGTGCCAGCAGCCAAGAAGTGGGACTATACACAGATACGCAGTATTTT. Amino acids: CASSQEVGLYTDTQYF.

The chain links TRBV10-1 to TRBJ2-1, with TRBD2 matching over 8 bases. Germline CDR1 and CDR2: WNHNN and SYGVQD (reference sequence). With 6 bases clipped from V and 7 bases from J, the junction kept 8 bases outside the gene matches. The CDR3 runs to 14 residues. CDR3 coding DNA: TGCGCCAGCAGCACCGGGACTAGAGGGAATGAGCAGTTCTTC. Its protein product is CASSTGTRGNEQFF.

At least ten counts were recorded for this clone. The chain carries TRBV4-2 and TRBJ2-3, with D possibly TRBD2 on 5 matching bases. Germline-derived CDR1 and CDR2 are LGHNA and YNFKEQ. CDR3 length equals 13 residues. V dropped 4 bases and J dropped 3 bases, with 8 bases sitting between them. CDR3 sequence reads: CASSPGFTDTQYF. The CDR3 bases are TGTGCCAGCAGCCCGGGATTTACAGATACGCAGTATTTT.

The CDR3 is CASSSGTVNYGYTF. CDR3 DNA: TGTGCCAGCAGTTCGGGGACAGTTAACTATGGCTACACCTTC. This chain links TRBV6-6 with TRBJ1-2; 7 nucleotides align to TRBD1. CDR1 and CDR2 from the germline V gene are MNHNY and SVGAGI (reference sequence). The V gene end was trimmed by 4 bases and the J gene end by 1 base; junction bases not matched to a gene: 3. CDR3 length: 14 amino acids.

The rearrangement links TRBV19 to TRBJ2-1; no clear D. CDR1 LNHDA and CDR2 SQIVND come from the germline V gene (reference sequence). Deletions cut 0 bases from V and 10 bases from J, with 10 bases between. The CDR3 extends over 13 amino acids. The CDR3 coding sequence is TGTGCCAGTAGTATAGATGCGCATGTGGAGCAGTTCTTC. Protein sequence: CASSIDAHVEQFF.

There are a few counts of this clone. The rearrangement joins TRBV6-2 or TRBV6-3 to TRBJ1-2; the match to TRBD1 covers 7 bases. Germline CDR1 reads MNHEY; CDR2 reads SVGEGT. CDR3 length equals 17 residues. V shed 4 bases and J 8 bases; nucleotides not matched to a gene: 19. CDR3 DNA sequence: TGTGCCAGCAGTTTCGCTCGGACAGGAACCATCGAGGGGGGCTACACCTTC. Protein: CASSFARTGTIEGGYTF.

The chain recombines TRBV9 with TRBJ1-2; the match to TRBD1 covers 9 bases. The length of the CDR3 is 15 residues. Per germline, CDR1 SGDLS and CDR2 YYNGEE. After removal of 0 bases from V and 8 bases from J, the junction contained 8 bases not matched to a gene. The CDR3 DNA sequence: TGTGCCAGCAGCGTAGTACAGGGGGCCCTCGGAGGCTACACCTTC. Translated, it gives CASSVVQGALGGYTF.

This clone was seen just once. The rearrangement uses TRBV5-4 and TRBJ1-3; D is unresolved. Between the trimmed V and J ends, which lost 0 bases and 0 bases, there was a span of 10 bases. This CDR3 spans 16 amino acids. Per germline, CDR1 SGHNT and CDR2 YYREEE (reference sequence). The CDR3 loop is CASSLAERRSGNTIYF. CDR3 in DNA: TGTGCCAGCAGCTTGGCCGAGCGCCGCTCTGGAAACACCATATATTTT.

The CDR3 sequence: CASRLTGARGYTF. DNA of the CDR3: TGTGCCAGCAGGCTGACAGGGGCAAGAGGCTACACCTTC. The chain has TRBV28 and TRBJ1-2; TRBD1 agrees at 8 bases. The germline gives CDR1 MDHEN, CDR2 SYDVKM. The CDR3 runs 13 residues. Germline trimming cut 6 bases from V and 8 bases from J; bases unmatched to any gene: 8.

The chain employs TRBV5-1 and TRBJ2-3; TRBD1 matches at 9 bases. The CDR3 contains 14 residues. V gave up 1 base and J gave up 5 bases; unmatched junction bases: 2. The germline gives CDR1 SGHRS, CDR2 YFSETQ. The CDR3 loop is CASSLTGGLDTQYF. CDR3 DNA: TGCGCCAGCAGCTTGACAGGGGGCCTAGATACGCAGTATTTT.

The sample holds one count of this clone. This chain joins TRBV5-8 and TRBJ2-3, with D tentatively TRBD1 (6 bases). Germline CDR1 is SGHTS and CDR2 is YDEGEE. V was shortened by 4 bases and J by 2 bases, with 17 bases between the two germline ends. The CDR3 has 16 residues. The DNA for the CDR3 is TGTGCCAGCAGCCTTCCGACCCGGGACATCACAGATACGCAGTATTTT. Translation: CASSLPTRDITDTQYF.

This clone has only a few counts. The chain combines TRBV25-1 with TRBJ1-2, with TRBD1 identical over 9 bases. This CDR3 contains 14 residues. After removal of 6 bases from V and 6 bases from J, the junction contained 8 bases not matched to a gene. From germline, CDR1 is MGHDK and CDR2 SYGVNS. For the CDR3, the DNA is TGTGCCAGCAGAGGGAACAGGGGGCAGAATGGCTACACCTTC. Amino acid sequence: CASRGNRGQNGYTF.

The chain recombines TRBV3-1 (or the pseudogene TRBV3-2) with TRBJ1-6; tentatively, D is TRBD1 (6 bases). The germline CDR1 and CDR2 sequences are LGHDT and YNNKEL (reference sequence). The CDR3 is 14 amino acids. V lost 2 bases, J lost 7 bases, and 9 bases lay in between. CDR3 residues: CASSQRTENSPLHF. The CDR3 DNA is TGTGCCAGCAGCCAAAGGACAGAAAATTCACCCCTCCACTTT.

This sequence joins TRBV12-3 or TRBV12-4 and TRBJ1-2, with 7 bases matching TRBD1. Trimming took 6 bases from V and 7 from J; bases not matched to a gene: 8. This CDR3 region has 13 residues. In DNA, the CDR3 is TGTGCCAGCAGCCCAGGGACAGTAGGTGGCTACACCTTC. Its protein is CASSPGTVGGYTF.

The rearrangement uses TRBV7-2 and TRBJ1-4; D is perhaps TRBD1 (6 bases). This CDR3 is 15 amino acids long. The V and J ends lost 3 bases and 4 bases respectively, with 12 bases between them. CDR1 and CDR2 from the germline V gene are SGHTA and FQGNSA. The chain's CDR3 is CASSLNRQVNEKLFF. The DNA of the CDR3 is TGTGCCAGCAGCTTGAATAGACAGGTTAATGAAAAACTGTTTTTT. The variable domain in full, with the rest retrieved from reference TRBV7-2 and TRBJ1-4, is GAGVSQSPSNKVTEKGKDVELRCDPISGHTALYWYRQSLGQGLEFLIYFQGNSAPDKSGLPSDRFSAERTGGSVSTLTIQRTQQEDSAVYLCASSLNRQVNEKLFFGSGTQLSVL.

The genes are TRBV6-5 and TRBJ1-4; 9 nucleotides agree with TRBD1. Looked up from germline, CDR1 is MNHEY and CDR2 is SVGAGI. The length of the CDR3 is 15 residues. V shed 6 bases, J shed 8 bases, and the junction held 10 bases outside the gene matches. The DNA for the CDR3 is TGTGCCAGCAGCTTTTCCGGGACAGGGCGAGAAAAACTGTTTTTT. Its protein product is CASSFSGTGREKLFF.

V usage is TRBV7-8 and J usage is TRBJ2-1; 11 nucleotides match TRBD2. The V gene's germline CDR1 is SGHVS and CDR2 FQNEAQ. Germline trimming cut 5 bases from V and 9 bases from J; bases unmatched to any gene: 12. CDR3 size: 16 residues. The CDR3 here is CASSPVAGGLLIEQFF. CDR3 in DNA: TGTGCCAGCAGCCCAGTAGCGGGGGGGCTATTAATTGAGCAGTTCTTC.

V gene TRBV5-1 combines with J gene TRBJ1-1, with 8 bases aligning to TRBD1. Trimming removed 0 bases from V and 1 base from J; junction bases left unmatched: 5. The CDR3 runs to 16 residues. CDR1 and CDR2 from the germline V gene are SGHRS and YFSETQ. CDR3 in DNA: TGCGCCAGCAGCTTGGGGGGAGGACAGGGGAACACTGAAGCTTTCTTT. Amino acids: CASSLGGGQGNTEAFF.

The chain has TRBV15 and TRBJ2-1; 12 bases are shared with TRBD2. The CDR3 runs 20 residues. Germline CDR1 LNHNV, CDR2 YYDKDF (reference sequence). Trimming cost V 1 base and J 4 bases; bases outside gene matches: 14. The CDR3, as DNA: TGTGCCACCAGCAGAGCCCTGGGGCTAGCGGGGGGGCGAGAGTACAATGAGCAGTTCTTC. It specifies CATSRALGLAGGREYNEQFF.

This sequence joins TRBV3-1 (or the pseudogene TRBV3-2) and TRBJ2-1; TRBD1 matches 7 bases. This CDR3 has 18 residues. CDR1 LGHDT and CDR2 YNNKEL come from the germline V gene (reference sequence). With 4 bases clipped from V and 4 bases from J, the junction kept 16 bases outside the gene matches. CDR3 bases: TGTGCCAGCAGCCCAAGTTATATTCGACAGGGAAGATACAATGAGCAGTTCTTC. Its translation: CASSPSYIRQGRYNEQFF.

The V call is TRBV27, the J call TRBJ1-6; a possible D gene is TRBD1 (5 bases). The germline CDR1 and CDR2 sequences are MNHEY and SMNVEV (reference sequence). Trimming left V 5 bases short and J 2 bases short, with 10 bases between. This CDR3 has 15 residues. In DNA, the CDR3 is TGTGCCAGCAGTGGCAGGGTTGCCTATAATTCACCCCTCCACTTT. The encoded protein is CASSGRVAYNSPLHF.